Below are 15 T cell receptor beta chains sequenced from a single sample in a study of tumor-infiltrating lymphocytes in primary liver carcinoma. Unsorted whole blood served as the source of blood RNA, and germline DNA was extracted as well. TCR beta cDNA was made from 450 to 550 ng total RNA with a constant-region primer. Library construction for TCR beta comprised three nested multiplex PCR rounds performed with slightly modified ARM-PCR. Both of the initial two PCR rounds ran for 10 cycles and employed TRBV1-TRBV30 forward primers alongside a C-beta reverse primer. One entry per CDR3 protein results from TCRdb running MiXCR on the multiplex PCR reads. Found here are hundreds of thousands of distinct CDR3 sequences, roughly three fifths of them singletons; the top ten hold about 18%. The source material was peripheral blood. These receptors were taken from a woman aged 25 to 39 with primary liver carcinoma and hepatitis B virus infection.

This clonotype has ten or more counts. This CDR3 is CASSPAGTTNNEQFF. CDR3 coding DNA: TGTGCCAGCAGCCCAGCCGGGACAACAAACAATGAGCAGTTCTTC. V is TRBV11-2 and J is TRBJ2-1; D perhaps matches TRBD1 (6 bases). V was cut by 5 bases and J by 5 bases, with 16 bases left in between. The CDR3 consists of 15 residues. Germline loops: CDR1 SGHAT, CDR2 FQNNGV.

Points on this clonotype: It may be a read error: a sequence one base away is much more abundant. The CDR3 loop is CASSQAPSSGWNEQFF. For the CDR3, the DNA is TGTGCCAGCAGCCAAGCTCCGTCTAGCGGGTGGAATGAGCAGTTCTTC. The chain has TRBV4-2 and TRBJ2-1; 8 nucleotides match TRBD2. The trim removed 1 base at V and 7 bases at J, leaving 9 bases unmatched. Germline assignment: CDR1 LGHNA and CDR2 YNFKEQ. The length of the CDR3 is 16 residues.

This clonotype has just one count. This could be a read error, since a much larger clone is one nucleotide away. The chain employs TRBV29-1 and TRBJ2-1; no clear D. Germline V gene lookup returns CDR1 SQVTM and CDR2 ANQGSEA. CDR3 length: 11 amino acids. CDR3 protein: CSLERLGEQFF. For the CDR3, the DNA is TGCAGCCTTGAGCGCTTAGGAGAGCAGTTCTTC.

This clonotype has more than one count but fewer than ten. The chain links TRBV13 to TRBJ2-7; 14 bases line up with TRBD2. Germline values: CDR1 PRHDT, CDR2 FYEKMQ (reference sequence). This CDR3 is built from 15 residues. V gave up 5 bases and J gave up 7 bases; unmatched junction bases: 7. This CDR3 reads CASSGRGLAGGEQYF. Written as DNA, the CDR3 is TGTGCCAGCAGCGGAAGAGGACTAGCGGGAGGTGAGCAGTACTTC. Full variable domain (rest looked up from reference TRBV13 and TRBJ2-7): AAGVIQSPRHLIKEKRETATLKCYPIPRHDTVYWYQQGPGQDPQFLISFYEKMQSDKGSIPDRFSAQQFSDYHSELNMSSLELGDSALYFCASSGRGLAGGEQYFGPGTRLTVT.

This clonotype occurred many times. V and J are TRBV4-3 and TRBJ2-7, with 10 bases matching TRBD2. The length of the CDR3 is 15 residues. The germline V gene has CDR1 LGHNA and CDR2 YSLEER. The V gene end was trimmed by 0 bases and the J gene end by 1 base; junction bases not matched to a gene: 0. The CDR3 sequence: CASSQETSGSYEQYF. Written as DNA, the CDR3 is TGCGCCAGCAGCCAAGAGACTAGCGGGTCCTACGAGCAGTACTTC.

Ten or more counts support this clonotype. The rearrangement joins TRBV29-1 to TRBJ2-3; TRBD1 matches 7 bases. The V gene's germline CDR1 is SQVTM and CDR2 ANQGSEA. This CDR3 spans 13 amino acids. J lost 5 bases, V lost 7 bases, and 9 bases had no gene match. CDR3 sequence (DNA): TGCAGCGCTAGGGACAGAAGGATAGATACGCAGTATTTT. This encodes CSARDRRIDTQYF.

This clonotype was detected a few times. The chain has TRBV12-3 or TRBV12-4 and TRBJ2-1; the D is unclear. V was trimmed by 6 bases and J by 2 bases, leaving 17 bases between them. CDR3 length: 16 residues. The CDR3 loop is CASSPGRGRPYNEQFF. The CDR3 coding sequence is TGTGCCAGCAGCCCCGGCCGTGGTCGGCCCTACAATGAGCAGTTCTTC.

This chain uses TRBV12-3 or TRBV12-4 with TRBJ1-1, with D uncertain. V lost 6 bases to trimming and J lost 0 bases, with 14 bases between them. There are 15 residues in the CDR3. The CDR3 loop reads CASSQMMGLNTEAFF. DNA of the CDR3: TGTGCCAGCAGCCAGATGATGGGTTTGAACACTGAAGCTTTCTTT.

This clonotype has a handful of counts. The chain joins TRBV4-3 to TRBJ1-5; tentative D call: TRBD1 (5 bases). CDR3 length: 13 residues. Trimming pared 3 bases from V and 7 bases from J, leaving 10 bases between. The germline gives CDR1 LGHNA, CDR2 YSLEER. The CDR3, as DNA: TGCGCCAGCAGCCAGTCCAGGGAGCAGCCCCAGCATTTT. The encoded protein is CASSQSREQPQHF.

The rearrangement uses TRBV7-9 and TRBJ2-1; unclear D gene. The germline V gene encodes CDR1 SEHNR and CDR2 FQNEAQ (reference sequence). Trimming left V 2 bases short and J 8 bases short, with 7 bases between. The CDR3 runs 12 residues. CDR3 sequence: CASSLFGDEQFF. In DNA form, the CDR3 reads TGTGCCAGCAGCTTATTTGGGGATGAGCAGTTCTTC. Full variable domain (missing parts from reference TRBV7-9 and TRBJ2-1): DTGVSQNPRHKITKRGQNVTFRCDPISEHNRLYWYRQTLGQGPEFLTYFQNEAQLEKSRLLSDRFSAERPKGSFSTLEIQRTEQGDSAMYLCASSLFGDEQFFGPGTRLTVL.

For this clonotype: The DNA is left out, because the CDR3 cannot be placed on it with certainty; the CDR3 is given as TCRdb lists it. This chain joins TRBV11-3 and TRBJ2-7; the table's D call of TRBD1 was not tested on the DNA. The CDR3 extends over 16 residues, inclusive of both ends. Germline V gene lookup returns CDR1 SGHNT and CDR2 YENEEA. The chain's CDR3 is CASSHDVGTGTYEQYF.

This chain links TRBV7-9 with TRBJ2-7, with TRBD2 matching 8 bases. The CDR3 is 14 amino acids. Looked up from germline, CDR1 is SEHNR and CDR2 is FQNEAQ (reference sequence). V was pared by 5 bases and J by 6 bases, with 9 bases of the junction left unmatched. DNA of the CDR3: TGTGCCAGCAGCAAAAAAGCGGGAGTTGGCGAGCAGTACTTC. Its protein product is CASSKKAGVGEQYF.

With respect to this clonotype: At one of its ends the junction is not consistent with the germline gene, which may arise from a read error. V is TRBV6-1 and J is TRBJ2-5; 9 bases line up with TRBD2. Germline values: CDR1 MNHNS, CDR2 SASEGT. The CDR3 runs 14 residues. CDR3: CASKLSGRRETHYF. Written as DNA, the CDR3 is TGTGCCAGCAAACTTAGCGGGAGACGGGAGACCCACTACTTC.

J is TRBJ1-2 and V is TRBV6-5; 8 nucleotides line up with TRBD1. The germline V gene has CDR1 MNHEY and CDR2 SVGAGI. CDR3 length: 16 amino acids. Unmatched junction bases numbered 14, after V lost 8 bases and J lost 3 bases. The chain's CDR3 is CASGRDRLLGDYGYTF. The CDR3 coding sequence is TGTGCCAGCGGCCGGGACAGGCTCCTTGGGGACTATGGCTACACCTTC.

In regard to this clonotype: The junction departs from the called germline gene at one end, perhaps through a read error. The J gene is TRBJ1-5, the V gene TRBV10-2; D remains unclear. Germline CDR1 and CDR2: WSHSY and SAAADI. This CDR3 has 13 amino acids. CDR3 sequence reads: CTSSEHGNQPQHF. CDR3 bases: TGCACCAGCAGTGAGCATGGGAATCAGCCCCAGCATTTT.